This T cell receptor beta chain was recovered during a study of cytomegalovirus exposure and HLA in healthy donors. Study as a whole: The Caucasian-associated ancestry cluster held over 80% of more than 350 genotyped donors. Study-wide results and limits: Association of a missense DCLRE1C variant with TCR beta V- and J-gene trimming was reported in a later analysis. The analysis excluded some indistinguishable V segments, including TRBV6-2 and TRBV6-3. The authors judged a highly shared variant cluster likely a sequencing artifact.

This CDR3 region has 16 residues. The V end was cut by 0 bases, the J end by 5 bases, with 17 bases between. Looked up from germline, CDR1 is SGHRS and CDR2 is YFSETQ. A note on this clone: The antigen is unknown.

13 Jbeta primers and 60 Vbeta primers were used for the PCR. Some clones are missing from TCRdb's copy, which holds only in-frame ones; the method was immunoSEQ multiplex PCR. The sample lists approximately 130,000 clones, approximately 80% occurring once. This sequence was found in a woman aged 18-29 years in good health and CMV-seronegative. Sample: PBMCs. The genes are TRBV5-1 and TRBJ2-5; D possibly corresponds to TRBD2 (7 bases). DNA for the CDR3: TGCGCCAGCAGCTTGGCCTGGCAGGGGAGGGCGGAGACCCAGTACTTC. Protein sequence: CASSLAWQGRAETQYF.